These 20 T cell receptor beta chains were all obtained from the same sample, sequenced in a study of control samples from healthy donors and cancer patients. Assay used: immunoSEQ multiplex PCR; TCRdb lists only in-frame clones, some missing. This table holds roughly 30,000 clones, roughly nine tenths found once. The specimen was formalin-fixed, paraffin-embedded tissue. Receptors originate from a female donor with melanoma.

The chain is built from TRBV5-1 and TRBJ2-7; D possibly uses TRBD1 or TRBD2 (6 bases each). With 0 bases removed from V and 5 bases from J, the gap between germline ends came to 12 bases. Looked up from germline, CDR1 is SGHRS and CDR2 is YFSETQ. CDR3 length: 14 amino acids. The CDR3 DNA reads TGCGCCAGCAGCTTGGGACAGAGGGGGGACGAGCAGTACTTC. Translated, it gives CASSLGQRGDEQYF.

This rearrangement joins TRBV2 to TRBJ2-5; D remains ambiguous. V lost 2 bases, J lost 6 bases, and 4 bases lay in between. CDR1 is SNHLY, CDR2 FYNNEI, per germline. The CDR3 is 11 amino acids. The CDR3 loop is CASSEFKTQYF. For the CDR3, the DNA is TGTGCCAGCAGTGAATTTAAGACCCAGTACTTC.

CDR3: CASSVDRGTNTGELFF. CDR3 in DNA: TGTGCCAGCAGCGTGGACAGGGGTACGAACACCGGGGAGCTGTTTTTT. V and J are TRBV9 and TRBJ2-2; 9 bases line up with TRBD1. The germline gives CDR1 SGDLS, CDR2 YYNGEE. This CDR3 spans 16 amino acids. V lost 2 bases and J lost 0; bases outside the gene matches: 2.

The chain carries TRBV7-6 and TRBJ1-1; D not certain. The CDR3 runs 15 residues. The V and J ends lost 4 bases and 5 bases respectively, with 17 bases between them. In germline, CDR1 is SGHVS, CDR2 FNYEAQ. CDR3 residues: CASSSGRAQNTEAFF. DNA of the CDR3: TGTGCCAGCAGCTCAGGACGGGCTCAGAATACTGAAGCTTTCTTT. The whole variable domain, remainder taken from reference TRBV7-6 and TRBJ1-1, is GAGVSQSPRYKVTKRGQDVALRCDPISGHVSLYWYRQALGQGPEFLTYFNYEAQQDKSGLPNDRFSAERPEGSISTLTIQRTEQRDSAMYRCASSSGRAQNTEAFFGQGTRLTVV.

For the CDR3, the DNA is TGTGCCAGCAGTTATAGTAGTTTCCTTTACAATGAGCAGTTCTTC. This translates into CASSYSSFLYNEQFF. This chain links TRBV27 with TRBJ2-1; D call uncertain. The germline gives CDR1 MNHEY, CDR2 SMNVEV (reference sequence). This CDR3 contains 15 residues. V lost 4 bases to trimming and J lost 4 bases, with 14 bases between them.

The chain carries TRBV27 and TRBJ2-7; 7 bases line up with TRBD1. This CDR3 is 17 amino acids long. In germline, CDR1 is MNHEY, CDR2 SMNVEV (reference sequence). J was trimmed by 0 bases and V by 5 bases; bases with no gene match: 13. The CDR3 DNA reads as TGTGCCAGCAGTCCCCTTCGGTGGGGACAGAGCTCCTACGAGCAGTACTTC. It encodes CASSPLRWGQSSYEQYF.

The chain recombines TRBV30 with TRBJ1-1; D is ambiguous. There are 15 residues in the CDR3. Germline V gives CDR1 GTSNPN, CDR2 SVGIG (reference sequence). V lost 1 base and J 7 bases, leaving 19 bases between the germline ends. The chain's CDR3 is CAWSADSGREFEAFF. CDR3 coding DNA: TGTGCCTGGAGTGCCGATTCGGGGAGGGAGTTTGAAGCTTTCTTT.

The chain has TRBV7-2 and TRBJ2-3; possibly TRBD1 for D (6 bases). This CDR3 is 14 amino acids long. V lost 6 bases, J lost 2 bases, and 12 bases lay in between. CDR1 and CDR2 from the germline V gene are SGHTA and FQGNSA. The CDR3 coding sequence is TGTGCCAGCAGTTCAGGACAGCCCACAGATACGCAGTATTTT. Its translation: CASSSGQPTDTQYF.

The chain uses TRBV29-1 and TRBJ1-2; D perhaps matches TRBD1 (5 bases). CDR3 size: 11 residues. Germline V gene data show CDR1 as SQVTM and CDR2 as ANQGSEA. V was shortened by 6 bases and J by 7 bases, with 12 bases between the two germline ends. CDR3 residues: CSVPGAVGYTF. The CDR3 DNA reads TGCAGCGTACCTGGGGCAGTTGGCTACACCTTC. The entire variable domain, with the rest obtained from reference TRBV29-1 and TRBJ1-2, is as follows: SAVISQKPSRDICQRGTSLTIQCQVDSQVTMMFWYRQQPGQSLTLIATANQGSEATYESGFVIDKFPISRPNLTFSTLTVSNMSPEDSSIYLCSVPGAVGYTFGSGTRLTVV.

This clone was detected only once. The rearrangement links TRBV6-2 or TRBV6-3 to TRBJ2-4, with TRBD2 identical over 7 bases. V trimming: 2 bases; J trimming: 0 bases; junction bases outside the gene matches: 7. The length of the CDR3 is 17 residues. Germline lookup yields CDR1 MNHEY and CDR2 SVGEGT. CDR3 DNA sequence: TGTGCCAGCAGTTACCTGGCTAGCGGTTTAGCCAAAAACATTCAGTACTTC. Its translation is CASSYLASGLAKNIQYF.

J is TRBJ1-3 and V is TRBV18, with D unclear. Germline-derived CDR1 and CDR2 are KGHSH and LQKENI. The V and J ends lost 0 bases and 6 bases respectively, with 15 bases between them. There are 16 residues in the CDR3. In nucleotides, the CDR3 is TGTGCCAGCTCACCACCCATGACACCGGTAGAAAACACCATATATTTT. It specifies CASSPPMTPVENTIYF.

In this sample, this clone turned up once. In DNA form, the CDR3 reads TGTGCCTGGAGTAAAGCGGGAGGGTACAATGAGCAGTTCTTC. This gives the protein CAWSKAGGYNEQFF. The rearrangement links TRBV30 to TRBJ2-1, with 10 bases matching TRBD2. Germline CDR1 reads GTSNPN; CDR2 reads SVGIG (reference sequence). The CDR3 is made up of 14 amino acids. Trimming cost V 2 bases and J 4 bases; bases outside gene matches: 2.

This rearrangement joins TRBV4-2 to TRBJ1-3, with D tentatively TRBD1 (6 bases). Germline-derived CDR1 and CDR2 are LGHNA and YNFKEQ. The V and J ends lost 2 bases and 2 bases respectively, with 13 bases between them. This CDR3 is 16 amino acids long. CDR3: CASSQLNRAPGNTIYF. The CDR3 nucleotides read TGTGCCAGCAGCCAACTAAACAGGGCCCCTGGAAACACCATATATTTT.

The CDR3 nucleotides read TGTGCCAGCTCACAGGACTCAGATACGCAGTATTTT. This translates into CASSQDSDTQYF. This chain links TRBV18 with TRBJ2-3; D is possibly TRBD2 (5 bases). Germline V lookup: CDR1 KGHSH, CDR2 LQKENI. Trimming left V 4 bases short and J 4 bases short, with 6 bases between. CDR3 length equals 12 residues.

The V call is TRBV5-4, the J call TRBJ2-3, with 10 bases fitting TRBD2. CDR1 SGHNT and CDR2 YYREEE come from the germline V gene (reference sequence). This CDR3 contains 17 residues. V shed 3 bases and J 1 base; nucleotides not matched to a gene: 8. The CDR3: CASSSLSGRVGTDTQYF. As DNA, the CDR3 is TGTGCCAGCAGCTCCCTCAGCGGGAGGGTAGGCACAGATACGCAGTATTTT.

The chain's CDR3 is CASSRRVWTEAFF. The DNA of the CDR3 is TGTGCCAGTAGTCGCAGGGTATGGACTGAAGCTTTCTTT. The chain carries TRBV19 and TRBJ1-1, with D possibly matching TRBD1 (5 bases). Trimming took 5 bases from V and 5 from J, leaving 12 bases between them. CDR1 is LNHDA and CDR2 is SQIVND in the germline V gene (reference sequence). The CDR3 length is 13 residues.

The chain is built from TRBV7-3 and TRBJ2-3; tentatively, D is TRBD1 or TRBD2 (5 bases each). V dropped 5 bases and J dropped 2 bases, with 20 bases sitting between them. The CDR3 extends over 17 amino acids. The germline gives CDR1 SGHTA, CDR2 FQGTGA. This chain's CDR3 is CASSLGYSRDHTDTQYF. CDR3 bases: TGTGCCAGCAGCCTAGGGTATAGCCGGGACCACACAGATACGCAGTATTTT.

The chain has TRBV10-1 and TRBJ2-4, with D perhaps matching TRBD1 (6 bases). CDR3 length equals 12 residues. V lost 3 bases and J lost 11, with 11 bases in between. The germline CDR1 and CDR2 sequences are WNHNN and SYGVQD (reference sequence). CDR3 DNA sequence: TGCGCCAGCAGTGACGCGACAGGACTTCAGTACTTC. Translating gives CASSDATGLQYF.

This chain uses TRBV30 with TRBJ2-2, with 8 nucleotides matching TRBD2. The CDR3 is 14 amino acids. The junction had 3 bases not matched to a gene; V was cut back by 0 bases and J by 6 bases. Germline V gene lookup returns CDR1 GTSNPN and CDR2 SVGIG (reference sequence). CDR3 DNA sequence: TGTGCCTGGAGTGTGGCGGGGGGTGCCGGGGAGCTGTTTTTT. Encoded protein: CAWSVAGGAGELFF.

V gene TRBV29-1 combines with J gene TRBJ2-3; 12 bases match TRBD2. Germline V lookup: CDR1 SQVTM, CDR2 ANQGSEA. The CDR3 is made up of 19 amino acids. The J segment lost 0 bases and the V segment lost 5 bases, leaving 15 bases of the junction unmatched. CDR3 region: CSVSYPTSGRRTSTDTQYF. CDR3 nucleotides: TGCAGCGTTTCTTACCCCACTAGCGGGAGGAGGACTAGCACAGATACGCAGTATTTT.